This note documents a single TCR beta chain sequence. Trimming took off 6 bases at V and 4 bases at J, with 15 bases between the two ends. CDR3 length equals 14 residues. In germline, CDR1 is SEHNR, CDR2 FQNEAQ (reference sequence). Using immunoSEQ multiplex PCR, the repertoire was profiled, and TCRdb retains in-frame clones only, with some absent. The data contain 80,000 to 130,000 clones, about 94% of them singletons. The data are from a study of T cell changes during pregnancy in multiple sclerosis. V is TRBV7-9 and J is TRBJ1-2; D is unclear. This clonotype originated in a female donor with multiple sclerosis, enrolled in a pregnancy study. The sample here was peripheral blood, taken before pregnancy. The CDR3 loop reads CASSSDLDSYGYTF. DNA for the CDR3: TGTGCCAGCAGTTCCGACTTGGATAGCTATGGCTACACCTTC. Supplemented by reference TRBV7-9 and TRBJ1-2, the full variable domain reads DTGVSQNPRHKITKRGQNVTFRCDPISEHNRLYWYRQTLGQGPEFLTYFQNEAQLEKSRLLSDRFSAERPKGSFSTLEIQRTEQGDSAMYLCASSSDLDSYGYTFGSGTRLTVV.